This TCR beta chain was obtained from a study of T cell responses to AZD1222 COVID-19 vaccine. At the level of the study: Analyses pooled second doses at about 4 or about 12 weeks.

Germline V gives CDR1 MNHEY, CDR2 SVGEGT. The CDR3 is 16 amino acids. Deletions cut 0 bases from V and 8 bases from J, with 19 bases between. The repertoire was sequenced with immunoSEQ multiplex PCR; TCRdb's copy has only in-frame clones and lacks some. The sample lists roughly 96,000 clones; 88% were seen once. This chain connects TRBV6-2 or TRBV6-3 to TRBJ1-2, with D perhaps matching TRBD1 (5 bases). The receptor's source is an adult in good health. Sample: peripheral blood, taken on day 0 of AZD1222 vaccination. CDR3 nucleotides: TGTGCCAGCAGTTACTCGAATGGGGGGTTCAGCGGCGGCTACACCTTC. The encoded protein is CASSYSNGGFSGGYTF.